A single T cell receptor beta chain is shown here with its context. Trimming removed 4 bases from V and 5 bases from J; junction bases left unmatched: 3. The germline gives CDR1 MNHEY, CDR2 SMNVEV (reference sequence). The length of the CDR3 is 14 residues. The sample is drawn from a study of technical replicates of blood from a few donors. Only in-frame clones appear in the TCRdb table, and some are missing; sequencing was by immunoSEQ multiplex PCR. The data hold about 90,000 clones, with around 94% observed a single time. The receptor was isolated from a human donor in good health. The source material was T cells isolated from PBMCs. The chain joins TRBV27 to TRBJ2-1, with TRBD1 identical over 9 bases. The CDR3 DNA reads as TGTGCCAGCAGTTCCGACAGGGGGGACAATGAGCAGTTCTTC. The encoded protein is CASSSDRGDNEQFF.